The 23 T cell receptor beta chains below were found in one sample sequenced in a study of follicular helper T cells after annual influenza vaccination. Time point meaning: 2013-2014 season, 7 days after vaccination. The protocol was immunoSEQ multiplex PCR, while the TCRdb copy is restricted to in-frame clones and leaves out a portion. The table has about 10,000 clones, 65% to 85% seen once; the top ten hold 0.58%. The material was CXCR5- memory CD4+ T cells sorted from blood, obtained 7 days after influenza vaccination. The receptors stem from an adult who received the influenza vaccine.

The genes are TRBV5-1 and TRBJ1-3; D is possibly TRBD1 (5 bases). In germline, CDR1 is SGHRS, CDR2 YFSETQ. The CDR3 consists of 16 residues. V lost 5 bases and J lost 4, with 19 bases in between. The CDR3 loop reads CASSADGGRIGNTIYF. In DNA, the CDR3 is TGCGCCAGCAGTGCGGACGGGGGAAGGATAGGAAACACCATATATTTT. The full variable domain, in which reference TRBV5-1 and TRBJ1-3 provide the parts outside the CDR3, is KAGVTQTPRYLIKTRGQQVTLSCSPISGHRSVSWYQQTPGQGLQFLFEYFSETQRNKGNFPGRFSGRQFSNSRSEMNVSTLELGDSALYLCASSADGGRIGNTIYFGEGSWLTVV.

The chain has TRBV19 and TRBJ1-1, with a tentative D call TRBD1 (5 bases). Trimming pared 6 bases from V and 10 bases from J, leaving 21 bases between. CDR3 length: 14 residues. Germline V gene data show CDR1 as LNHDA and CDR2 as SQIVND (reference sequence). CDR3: CASSNPGREGGAFF. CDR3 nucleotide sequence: TGTGCCAGTAGCAATCCGGGACGGGAAGGTGGAGCTTTCTTT.

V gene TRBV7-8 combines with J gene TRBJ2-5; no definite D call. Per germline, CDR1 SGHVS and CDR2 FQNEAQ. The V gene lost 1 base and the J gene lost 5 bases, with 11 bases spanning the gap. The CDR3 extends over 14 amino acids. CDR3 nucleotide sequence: TGTGCCAGCAGCTTAGGCCAGGCCCCGGAGACCCAGTACTTC. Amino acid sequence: CASSLGQAPETQYF.

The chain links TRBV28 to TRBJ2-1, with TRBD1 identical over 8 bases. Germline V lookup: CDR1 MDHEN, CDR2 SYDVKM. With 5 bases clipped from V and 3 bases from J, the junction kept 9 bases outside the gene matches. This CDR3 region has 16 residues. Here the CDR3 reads CASSPTGTGVYNEQFF. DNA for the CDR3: TGTGCCAGCAGTCCCACTGGGACAGGAGTCTACAATGAGCAGTTCTTC.

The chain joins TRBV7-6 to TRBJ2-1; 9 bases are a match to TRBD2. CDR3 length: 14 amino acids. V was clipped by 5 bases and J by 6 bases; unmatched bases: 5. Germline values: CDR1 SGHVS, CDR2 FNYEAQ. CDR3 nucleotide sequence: TGTGCCAGCAGCCAATCGACTAGCGGCAATGAGCAGTTCTTC. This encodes CASSQSTSGNEQFF.

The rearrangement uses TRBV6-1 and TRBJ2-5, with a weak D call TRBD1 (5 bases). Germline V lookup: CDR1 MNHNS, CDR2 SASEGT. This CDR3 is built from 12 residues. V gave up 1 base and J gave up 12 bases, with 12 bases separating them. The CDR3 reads CASSEEYRSKYF. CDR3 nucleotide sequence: TGTGCCAGCAGTGAAGAGTACAGGTCAAAGTACTTC.

The CDR3 DNA sequence: TGTGCCAGCAGCTTAGCTGGTCGGGGCTACACCTTC. It translates to CASSLAGRGYTF. The chain has TRBV7-2 and TRBJ1-2; unclear D gene. Trimming stripped 0 bases from V and 8 bases from J, with 7 bases between. Germline values: CDR1 SGHTA, CDR2 FQGNSA. This CDR3 contains 12 residues.

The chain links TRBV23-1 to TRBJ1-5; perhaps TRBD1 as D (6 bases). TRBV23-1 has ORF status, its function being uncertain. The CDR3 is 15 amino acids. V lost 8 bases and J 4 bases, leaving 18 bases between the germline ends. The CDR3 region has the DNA TGCGCCAGCTTCGAGGGGGGGTTTTATAATCAGCCCCAGCATTTT. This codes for CASFEGGFYNQPQHF.

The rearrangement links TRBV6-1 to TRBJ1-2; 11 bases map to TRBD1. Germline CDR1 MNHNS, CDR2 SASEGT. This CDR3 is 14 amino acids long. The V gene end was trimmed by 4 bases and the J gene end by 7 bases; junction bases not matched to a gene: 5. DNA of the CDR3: TGTGCCAGCAGTGGAGCGGGACAGGGGGTTGGCTACACCTTC. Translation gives CASSGAGQGVGYTF.

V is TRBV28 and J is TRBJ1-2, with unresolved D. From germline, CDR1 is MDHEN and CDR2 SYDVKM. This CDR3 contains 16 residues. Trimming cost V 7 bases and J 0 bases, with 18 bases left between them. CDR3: CASTRKGREANYGYTF. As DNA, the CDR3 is TGTGCCAGCACCCGAAAAGGAAGGGAAGCTAACTATGGCTACACCTTC.

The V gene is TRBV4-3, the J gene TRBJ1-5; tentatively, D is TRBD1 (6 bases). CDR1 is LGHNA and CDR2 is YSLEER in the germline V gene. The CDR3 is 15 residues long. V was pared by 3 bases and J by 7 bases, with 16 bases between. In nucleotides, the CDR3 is TGCGCCAGCAGCCAGATCCTTGGGGGCGGGCAGCCCCAGCATTTT. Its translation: CASSQILGGGQPQHF.

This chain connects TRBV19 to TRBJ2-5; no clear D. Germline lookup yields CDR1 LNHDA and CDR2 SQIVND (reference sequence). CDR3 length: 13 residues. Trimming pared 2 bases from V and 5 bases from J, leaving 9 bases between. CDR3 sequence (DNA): TGTGCCAGTAGTATAAGTCTAAAGGAGACCCAGTACTTC. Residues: CASSISLKETQYF.

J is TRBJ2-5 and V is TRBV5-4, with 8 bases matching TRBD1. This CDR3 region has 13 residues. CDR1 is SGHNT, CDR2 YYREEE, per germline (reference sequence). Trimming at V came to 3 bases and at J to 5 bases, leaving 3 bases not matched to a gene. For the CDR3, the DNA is TGTGCCAGCAGCTCGGACAGGGCTGAGACCCAGTACTTC. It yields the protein CASSSDRAETQYF.

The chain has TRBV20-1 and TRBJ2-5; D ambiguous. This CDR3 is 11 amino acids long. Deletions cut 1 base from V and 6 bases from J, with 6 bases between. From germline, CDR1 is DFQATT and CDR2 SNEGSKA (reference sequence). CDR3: CSARGKQTQYF. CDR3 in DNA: TGCAGTGCTAGAGGGAAACAGACCCAGTACTTC.

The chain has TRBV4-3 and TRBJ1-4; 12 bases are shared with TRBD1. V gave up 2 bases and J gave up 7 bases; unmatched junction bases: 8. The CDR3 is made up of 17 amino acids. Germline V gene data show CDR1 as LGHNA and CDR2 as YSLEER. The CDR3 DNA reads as TGCGCCAGCAGCCAACTCGGGGGGACAGGGGGCCTTGAAAAACTGTTTTTT. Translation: CASSQLGGTGGLEKLFF.

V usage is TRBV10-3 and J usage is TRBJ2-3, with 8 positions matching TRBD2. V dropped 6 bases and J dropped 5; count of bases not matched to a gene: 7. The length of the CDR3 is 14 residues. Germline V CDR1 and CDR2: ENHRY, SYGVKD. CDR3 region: CAISRSGGQDTQYF. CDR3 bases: TGTGCCATCAGCAGAAGCGGGGGCCAAGATACGCAGTATTTT.

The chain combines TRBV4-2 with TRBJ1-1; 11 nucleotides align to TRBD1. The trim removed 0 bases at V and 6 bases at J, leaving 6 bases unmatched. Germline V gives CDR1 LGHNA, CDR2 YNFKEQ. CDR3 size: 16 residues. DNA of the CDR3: TGTGCCAGCAGCCAAGATGGACAGGGGGCGGGCGCTGAAGCTTTCTTT. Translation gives CASSQDGQGAGAEAFF.

In DNA, the CDR3 is TGTGCCAGCAGCTCCTCGACGGGACAAGGCTATGGCTACACCTTC. As protein: CASSSSTGQGYGYTF. The rearrangement uses TRBV7-8 and TRBJ1-2; D may be TRBD1 (6 bases). Trimming left V 4 bases short and J 4 bases short, with 16 bases between. The germline V gene encodes CDR1 SGHVS and CDR2 FQNEAQ. This CDR3 has 15 amino acids.

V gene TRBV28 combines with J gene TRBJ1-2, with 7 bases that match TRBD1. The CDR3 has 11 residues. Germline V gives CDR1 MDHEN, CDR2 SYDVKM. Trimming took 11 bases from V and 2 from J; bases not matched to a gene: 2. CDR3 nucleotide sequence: TGTGCCGCCAGGGGGAACTATGGCTACACCTTC. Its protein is CAARGNYGYTF.

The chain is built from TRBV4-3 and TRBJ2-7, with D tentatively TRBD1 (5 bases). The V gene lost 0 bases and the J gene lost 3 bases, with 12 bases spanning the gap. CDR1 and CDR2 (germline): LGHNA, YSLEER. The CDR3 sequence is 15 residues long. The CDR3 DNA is TGCGCCAGCAGCCAAGATTACAGGAGATTCTACGAGCAGTACTTC. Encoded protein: CASSQDYRRFYEQYF.

The CDR3 region is CASSRGDRWGEKLFF. The CDR3 bases are TGTGCCAGCAGCCGGGGGGATAGGTGGGGTGAAAAACTGTTTTTT. This chain connects TRBV6-1 to TRBJ1-4; possible D gene TRBD1, 5 bases. The V gene lost 6 bases and the J gene lost 7 bases, with 18 bases spanning the gap. This CDR3 has 15 residues. Germline V gives CDR1 MNHNS, CDR2 SASEGT.

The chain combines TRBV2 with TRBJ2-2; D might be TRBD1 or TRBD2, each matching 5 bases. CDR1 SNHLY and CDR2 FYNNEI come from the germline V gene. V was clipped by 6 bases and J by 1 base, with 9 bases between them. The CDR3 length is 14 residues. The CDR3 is CASRGDQNTGELFF. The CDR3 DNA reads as TGTGCCAGCAGGGGGGACCAGAACACCGGGGAGCTGTTTTTT.

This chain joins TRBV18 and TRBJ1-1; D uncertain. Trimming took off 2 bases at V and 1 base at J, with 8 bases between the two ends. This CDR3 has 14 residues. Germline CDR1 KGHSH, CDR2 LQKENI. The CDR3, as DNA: TGTGCCAGCTCACCAGGCAGCCCGAACACTGAAGCTTTCTTT. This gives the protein CASSPGSPNTEAFF.